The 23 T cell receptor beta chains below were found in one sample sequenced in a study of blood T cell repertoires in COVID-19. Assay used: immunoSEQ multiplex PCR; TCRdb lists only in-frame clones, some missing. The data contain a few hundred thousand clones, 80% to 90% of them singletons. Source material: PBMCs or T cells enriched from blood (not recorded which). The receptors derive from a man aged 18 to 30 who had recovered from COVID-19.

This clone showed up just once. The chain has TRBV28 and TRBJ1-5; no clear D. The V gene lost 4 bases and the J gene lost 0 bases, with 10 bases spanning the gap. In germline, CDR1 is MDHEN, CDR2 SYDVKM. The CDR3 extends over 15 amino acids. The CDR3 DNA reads TGTGCCAGCAGTTGGTTCCGGGATAGCAATCAGCCCCAGCATTTT. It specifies CASSWFRDSNQPQHF.

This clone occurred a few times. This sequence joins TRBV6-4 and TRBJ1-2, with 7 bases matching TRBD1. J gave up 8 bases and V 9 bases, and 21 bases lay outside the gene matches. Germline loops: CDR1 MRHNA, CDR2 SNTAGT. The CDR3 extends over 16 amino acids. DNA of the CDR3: TGTGCCAGGAAAAAACCTGGGACAGATGAATGTAGGGGCTACACCTTC. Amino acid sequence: CARKKPGTDECRGYTF.

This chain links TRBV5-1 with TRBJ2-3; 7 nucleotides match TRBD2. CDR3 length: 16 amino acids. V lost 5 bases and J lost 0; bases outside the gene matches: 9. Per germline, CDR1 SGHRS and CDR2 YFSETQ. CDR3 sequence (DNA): TGCGCCAGCAGTCTCCCTAGCGGAGCGAGCACAGATACGCAGTATTTT. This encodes CASSLPSGASTDTQYF.

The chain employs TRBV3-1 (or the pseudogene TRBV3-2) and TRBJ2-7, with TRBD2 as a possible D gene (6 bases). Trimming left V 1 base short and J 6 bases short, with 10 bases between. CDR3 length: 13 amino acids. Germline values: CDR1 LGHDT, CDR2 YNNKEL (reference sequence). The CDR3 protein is CASSQAGVGEQYF. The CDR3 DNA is TGTGCCAGCAGCCAAGCGGGGGTCGGCGAGCAGTACTTC.

The CDR3 DNA reads as TGTGCCAGCAGCCAAGCAGAGGGGGCCGGAAAACTGTTTTTT. Translating gives CASSQAEGAGKLFF. The rearrangement uses TRBV7-6 and TRBJ1-4; 7 nucleotides match TRBD1. CDR1 and CDR2 from the germline V gene are SGHVS and FNYEAQ. This CDR3 has 14 amino acids. The V and J ends lost 5 bases and 10 bases, in that order; junction bases with no gene match: 10.

The CDR3 region has the DNA TGTGCCAGCAGACCGACCGGGACAGGGCACCTTAGGGGTTCACCCCTCCACTTT. Translating it yields CASRPTGTGHLRGSPLHF. This rearrangement joins TRBV27 to TRBJ1-6; TRBD1 matches at 9 bases. The V segment lost 6 bases and the J segment 9 bases; nucleotides outside the gene matches: 18. The CDR3 runs 18 residues. The germline V gene encodes CDR1 MNHEY and CDR2 SMNVEV (reference sequence).

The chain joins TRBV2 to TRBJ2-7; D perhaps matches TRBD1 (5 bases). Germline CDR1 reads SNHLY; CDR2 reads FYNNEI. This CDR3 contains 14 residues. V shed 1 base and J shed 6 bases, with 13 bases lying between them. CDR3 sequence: CASSEGGRVTEQYF. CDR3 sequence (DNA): TGTGCCAGCAGTGAAGGGGGCAGGGTGACCGAGCAGTACTTC.

CDR3 DNA sequence: TGTGCCAGCAGCTTAGTAACGGGGGGAGCCTACGAGCAGTACTTC. Translation gives CASSLVTGGAYEQYF. The V and J genes are TRBV11-2 and TRBJ2-7, with TRBD2 identical over 7 bases. This CDR3 spans 15 amino acids. V was pared by 1 base and J by 2 bases, with 5 bases of the junction left unmatched. Germline loops: CDR1 SGHAT, CDR2 FQNNGV.

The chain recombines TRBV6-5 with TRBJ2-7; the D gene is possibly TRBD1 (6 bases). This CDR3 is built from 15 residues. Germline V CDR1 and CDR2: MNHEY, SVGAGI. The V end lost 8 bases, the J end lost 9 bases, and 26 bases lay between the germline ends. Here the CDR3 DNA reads TGTGCCAGCCAGGGACAATTAAGAGGTCAAGGATGGCAGTACTTC. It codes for CASQGQLRGQGWQYF.

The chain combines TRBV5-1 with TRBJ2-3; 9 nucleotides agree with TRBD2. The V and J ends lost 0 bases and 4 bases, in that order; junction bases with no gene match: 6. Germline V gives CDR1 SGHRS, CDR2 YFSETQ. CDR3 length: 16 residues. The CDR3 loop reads CASSLGVAGDSDTQYF. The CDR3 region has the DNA TGCGCCAGCAGCTTGGGAGTAGCGGGGGACTCAGATACGCAGTATTTT.

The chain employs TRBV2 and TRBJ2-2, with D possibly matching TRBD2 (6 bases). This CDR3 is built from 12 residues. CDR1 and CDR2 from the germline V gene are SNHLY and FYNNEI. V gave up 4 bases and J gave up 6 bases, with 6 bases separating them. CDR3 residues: CASSGDSGELFF. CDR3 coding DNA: TGTGCCAGCAGTGGGGACTCCGGGGAGCTGTTTTTT.

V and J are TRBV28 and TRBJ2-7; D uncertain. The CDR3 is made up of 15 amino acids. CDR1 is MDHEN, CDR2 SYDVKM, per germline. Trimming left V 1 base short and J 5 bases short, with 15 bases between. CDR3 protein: CASSLYERSRNEQYF. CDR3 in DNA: TGTGCCAGCAGTTTATACGAACGGTCCAGGAACGAGCAGTACTTC. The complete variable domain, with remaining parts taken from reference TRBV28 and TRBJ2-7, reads DVKVTQSSRYLVKRTGEKVFLECVQDMDHENMFWYRQDPGLGLRLIYFSYDVKMKEKGDIPEGYSVSREKKERFSLILESASTNQTSMYLCASSLYERSRNEQYFGPGTRLTVT.

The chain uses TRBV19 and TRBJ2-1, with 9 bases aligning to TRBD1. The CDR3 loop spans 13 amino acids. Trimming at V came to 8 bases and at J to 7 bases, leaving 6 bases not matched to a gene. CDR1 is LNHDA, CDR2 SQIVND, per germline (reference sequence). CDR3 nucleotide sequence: TGTGCCAGTCGGGGACAGGGAAGGAATGAGCAGTTCTTC. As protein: CASRGQGRNEQFF.

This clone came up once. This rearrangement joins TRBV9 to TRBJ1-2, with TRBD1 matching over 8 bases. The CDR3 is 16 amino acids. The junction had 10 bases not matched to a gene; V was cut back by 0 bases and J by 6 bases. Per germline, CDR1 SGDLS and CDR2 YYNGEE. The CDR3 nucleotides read TGTGCCAGCAGCGTAGGGGACAGGCTGAAAAATCATGGCTACACCTTC. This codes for CASSVGDRLKNHGYTF.

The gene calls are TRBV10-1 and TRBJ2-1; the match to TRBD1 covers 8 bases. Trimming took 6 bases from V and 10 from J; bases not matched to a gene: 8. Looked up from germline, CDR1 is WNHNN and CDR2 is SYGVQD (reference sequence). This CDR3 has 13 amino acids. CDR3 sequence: CASRDGQGTEQFF. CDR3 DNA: TGCGCCAGCAGAGACGGACAGGGCACGGAGCAGTTCTTC.

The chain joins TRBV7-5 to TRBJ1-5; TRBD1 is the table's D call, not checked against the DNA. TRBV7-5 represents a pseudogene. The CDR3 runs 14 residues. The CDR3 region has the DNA TGTGTCAGAAGCTTTGACATCGGAAATCAGCCCCAGCATTTT. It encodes CVRSFDIGNQPQHF.

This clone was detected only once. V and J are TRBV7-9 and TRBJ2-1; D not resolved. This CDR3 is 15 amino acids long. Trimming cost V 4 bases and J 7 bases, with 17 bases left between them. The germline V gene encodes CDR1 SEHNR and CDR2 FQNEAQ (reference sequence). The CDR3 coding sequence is TGTGCCAGCAGCTCAGCGAAGCGAGCCCAGAATGAGCAGTTCTTC. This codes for CASSSAKRAQNEQFF.

The chain's CDR3 is CASSSQDRGLTF. For the CDR3, the DNA is TGTGCCAGCAGTTCCCAGGACAGGGGACTGACTTTC. The chain links TRBV12-3 or TRBV12-4 to TRBJ2-6; 9 bases match TRBD1. J was trimmed by 16 bases and V by 4 bases; bases with no gene match: 5. This CDR3 is built from 12 residues.

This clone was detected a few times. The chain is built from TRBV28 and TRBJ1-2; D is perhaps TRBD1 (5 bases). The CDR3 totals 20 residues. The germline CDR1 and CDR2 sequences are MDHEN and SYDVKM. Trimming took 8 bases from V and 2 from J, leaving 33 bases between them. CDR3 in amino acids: CASSLTGTSHPPMKNYGYTF. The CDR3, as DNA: TGTGCCAGCTCCTTAACCGGGACTTCCCATCCCCCTATGAAAAACTATGGCTACACCTTC.

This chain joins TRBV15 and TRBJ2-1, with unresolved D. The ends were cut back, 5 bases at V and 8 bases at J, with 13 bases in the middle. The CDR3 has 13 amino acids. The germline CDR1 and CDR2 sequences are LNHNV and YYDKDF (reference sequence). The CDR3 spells CATSEPNRDEQFF. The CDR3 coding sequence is TGTGCCACCAGCGAGCCAAACCGGGATGAGCAGTTCTTC.

The CDR3 region has the DNA TGCGCCAGCAGCCACCCGACAGGGAGGAATTCACCCCTCCACTTT. Amino acids: CASSHPTGRNSPLHF. The rearrangement joins TRBV4-1 to TRBJ1-6; TRBD1 matches at 7 bases. Germline trimming cut 3 bases from V and 7 bases from J; bases unmatched to any gene: 6. CDR3 length: 15 amino acids. Germline lookup yields CDR1 MGHRA and CDR2 YSYEKL.

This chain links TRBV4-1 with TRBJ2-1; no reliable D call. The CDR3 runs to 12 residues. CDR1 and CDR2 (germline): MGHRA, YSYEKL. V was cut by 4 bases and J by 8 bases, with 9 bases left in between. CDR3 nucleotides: TGCGCCAGCAGCCTACTCGGAGATGAGCAGTTCTTC. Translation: CASSLLGDEQFF.

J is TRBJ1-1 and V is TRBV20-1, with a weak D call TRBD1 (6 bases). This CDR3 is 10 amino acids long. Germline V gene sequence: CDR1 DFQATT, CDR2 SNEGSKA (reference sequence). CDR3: CSLGAATAFF. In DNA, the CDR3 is TGCAGCCTGGGGGCAGCAACAGCTTTCTTT.